This T cell receptor beta chain was sequenced during a study of CD4+ T cells in melanoma. This CDR3 has 13 residues. The germline V gene encodes CDR1 MNHNS and CDR2 SASEGT. The ends were cut back, 6 bases at V and 4 bases at J, with 12 bases in the middle. This clone has a handful of counts. The target antigen is unknown. Study observations and caveats: Reportedly, melanoma neoantigen-specific CD4+ T cells showed varied differentiation states. A reported correlation linked neoantigen-specific CD4+ T cells to CD8+, macrophage and B cell function.

Clones were sequenced by immunoSEQ multiplex PCR, and TCRdb holds only the in-frame ones, with some missing. Among approximately 9,600 clones, 55% to 75% were seen once, and the ten largest hold approximately 25%. Source material: cells from a culture (not recorded whether cultured in vitro). The V and J genes are TRBV6-1 and TRBJ1-1; D gene ambiguous. This clonotype was sampled from a human donor with melanoma. The CDR3 DNA reads as TGTGCCAGCAGAAGGAATCTGGGCACTGAAGCTTTCTTT. Translating gives CASRRNLGTEAFF.